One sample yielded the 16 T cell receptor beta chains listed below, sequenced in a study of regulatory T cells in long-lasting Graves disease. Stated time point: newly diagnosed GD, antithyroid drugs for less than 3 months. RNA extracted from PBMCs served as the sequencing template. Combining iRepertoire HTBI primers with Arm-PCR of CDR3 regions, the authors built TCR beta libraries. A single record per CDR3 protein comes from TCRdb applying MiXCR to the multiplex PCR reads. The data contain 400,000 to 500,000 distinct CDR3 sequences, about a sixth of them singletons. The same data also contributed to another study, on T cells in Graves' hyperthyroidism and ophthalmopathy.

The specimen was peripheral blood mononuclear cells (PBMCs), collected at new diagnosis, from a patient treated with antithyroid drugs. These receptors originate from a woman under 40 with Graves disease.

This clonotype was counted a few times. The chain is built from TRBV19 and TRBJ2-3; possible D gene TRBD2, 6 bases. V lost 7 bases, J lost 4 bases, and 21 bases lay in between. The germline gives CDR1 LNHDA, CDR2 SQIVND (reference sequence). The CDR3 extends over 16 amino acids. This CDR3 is CASKPITGTGADTQYF. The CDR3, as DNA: TGTGCCAGTAAACCGATAACCGGGACTGGAGCAGATACGCAGTATTTT.

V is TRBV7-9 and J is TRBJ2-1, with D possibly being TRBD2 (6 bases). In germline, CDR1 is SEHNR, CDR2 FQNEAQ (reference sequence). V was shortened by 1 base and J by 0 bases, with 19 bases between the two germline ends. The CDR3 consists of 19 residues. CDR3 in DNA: TGTGCCAGCAGCTTAGATTGGAGTGTAGCGGAGAGCTCCTACAATGAGCAGTTCTTC. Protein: CASSLDWSVAESSYNEQFF.

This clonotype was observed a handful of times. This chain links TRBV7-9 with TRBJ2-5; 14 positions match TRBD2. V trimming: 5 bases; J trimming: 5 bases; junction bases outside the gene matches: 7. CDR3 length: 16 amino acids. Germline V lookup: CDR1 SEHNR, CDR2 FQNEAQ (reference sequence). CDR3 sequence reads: CASSVTGLAGAETQYF. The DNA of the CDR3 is TGTGCCAGCAGCGTAACGGGACTAGCGGGAGCTGAGACCCAGTACTTC. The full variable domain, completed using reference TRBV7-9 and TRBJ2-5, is DTGVSQNPRHKITKRGQNVTFRCDPISEHNRLYWYRQTLGQGPEFLTYFQNEAQLEKSRLLSDRFSAERPKGSFSTLEIQRTEQGDSAMYLCASSVTGLAGAETQYFGPGTRLLVL.

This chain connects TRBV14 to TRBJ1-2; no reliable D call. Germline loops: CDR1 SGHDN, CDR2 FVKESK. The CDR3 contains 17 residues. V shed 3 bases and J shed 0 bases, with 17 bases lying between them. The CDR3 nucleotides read TGTGCCAGCAGCCACGGCCGGGTCAGCATTCCTAACTATGGCTACACCTTC. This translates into CASSHGRVSIPNYGYTF.

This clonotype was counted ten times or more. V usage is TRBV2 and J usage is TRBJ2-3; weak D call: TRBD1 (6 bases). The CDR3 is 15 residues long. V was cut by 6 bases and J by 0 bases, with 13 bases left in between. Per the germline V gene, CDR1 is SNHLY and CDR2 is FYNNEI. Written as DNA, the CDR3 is TGTGCCAGCAGAGGGGGTACAACTAGCACAGATACGCAGTATTTT. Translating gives CASRGGTTSTDTQYF.

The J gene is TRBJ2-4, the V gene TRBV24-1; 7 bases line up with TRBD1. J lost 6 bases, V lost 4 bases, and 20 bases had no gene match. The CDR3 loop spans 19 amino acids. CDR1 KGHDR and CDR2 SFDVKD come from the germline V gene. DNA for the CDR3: TGTGCCACCAGTGAAGCCGGGACAGCCTATCCTCCCGTCTTAAACATTCAGTACTTC. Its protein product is CATSEAGTAYPPVLNIQYF.

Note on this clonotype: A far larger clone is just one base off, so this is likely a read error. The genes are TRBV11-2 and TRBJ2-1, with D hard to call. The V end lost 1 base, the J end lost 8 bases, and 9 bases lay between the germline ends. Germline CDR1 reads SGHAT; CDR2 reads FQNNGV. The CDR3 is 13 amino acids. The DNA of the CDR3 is TGTGCCAGCAGCTTAGGGCCCGCCTATGAGCAGTTCTTC. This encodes CASSLGPAYEQFF. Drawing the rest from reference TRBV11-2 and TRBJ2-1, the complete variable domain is EAGVAQSPRYKIIEKRQSVAFWCNPISGHATLYWYQQILGQGPKLLIQFQNNGVVDDSQLPKDRFSAERLKGVDSTLKIQPAKLEDSAVYLCASSLGPAYEQFFGPGTRLTVL.

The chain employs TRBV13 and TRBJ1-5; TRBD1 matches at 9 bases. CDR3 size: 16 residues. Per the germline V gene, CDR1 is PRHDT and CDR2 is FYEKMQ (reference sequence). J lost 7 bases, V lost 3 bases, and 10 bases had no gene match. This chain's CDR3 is CASSLTGTGLGQPQHF. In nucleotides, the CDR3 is TGTGCCAGCAGCTTGACTGGGACAGGGCTAGGACAGCCCCAGCATTTT.

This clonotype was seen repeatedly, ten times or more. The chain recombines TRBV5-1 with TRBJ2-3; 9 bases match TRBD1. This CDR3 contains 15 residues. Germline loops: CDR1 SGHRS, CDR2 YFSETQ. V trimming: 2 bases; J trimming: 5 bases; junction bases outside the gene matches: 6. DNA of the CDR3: TGCGCCAGCAGCTTCGGTGGGACAGGGAGAGATACGCAGTATTTT. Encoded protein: CASSFGGTGRDTQYF. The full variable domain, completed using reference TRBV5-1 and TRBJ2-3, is KAGVTQTPRYLIKTRGQQVTLSCSPISGHRSVSWYQQTPGQGLQFLFEYFSETQRNKGNFPGRFSGRQFSNSRSEMNVSTLELGDSALYLCASSFGGTGRDTQYFGPGTRLTVL.

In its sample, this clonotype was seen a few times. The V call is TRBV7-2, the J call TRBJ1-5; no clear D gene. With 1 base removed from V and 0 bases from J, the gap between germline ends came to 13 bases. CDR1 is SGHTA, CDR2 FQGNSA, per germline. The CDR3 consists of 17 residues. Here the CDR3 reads CASSLGGHLYSNQPQHF. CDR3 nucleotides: TGTGCCAGCAGCTTAGGGGGTCACCTTTATAGCAATCAGCCCCAGCATTTT.

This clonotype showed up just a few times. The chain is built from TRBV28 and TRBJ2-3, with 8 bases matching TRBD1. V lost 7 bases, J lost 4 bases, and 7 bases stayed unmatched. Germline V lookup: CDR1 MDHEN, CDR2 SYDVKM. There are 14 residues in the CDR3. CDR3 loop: CASKIGQGPDTQYF. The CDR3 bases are TGTGCCAGCAAGATTGGACAGGGACCAGATACGCAGTATTTT.

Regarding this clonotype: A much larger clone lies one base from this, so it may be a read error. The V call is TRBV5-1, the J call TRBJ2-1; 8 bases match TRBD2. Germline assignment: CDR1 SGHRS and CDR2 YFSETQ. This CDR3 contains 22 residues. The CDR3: CAGSLALGLAGTRRSSYNEQFF. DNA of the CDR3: TGCGCCGGCAGCTTGGCCCTAGGATTAGCGGGAACTAGAAGAAGCTCCTACAATGAGCAGTTCTTC.

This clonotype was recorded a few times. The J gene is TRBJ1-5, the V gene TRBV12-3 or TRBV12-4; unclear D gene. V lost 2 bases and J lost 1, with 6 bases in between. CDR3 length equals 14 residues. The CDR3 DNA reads TGTGCCAGCAGTTTAAGCGTGAGCAATCAGCCCCAGCATTTT. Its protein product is CASSLSVSNQPQHF.

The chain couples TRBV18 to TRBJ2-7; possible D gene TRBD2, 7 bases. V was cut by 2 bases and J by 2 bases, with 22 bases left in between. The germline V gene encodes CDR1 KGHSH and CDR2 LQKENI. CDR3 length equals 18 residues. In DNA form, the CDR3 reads TGTGCCAGCTCACCAATCTCTTTGATGGAGGGGGGGACCTACGAGCAGTACTTC. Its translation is CASSPISLMEGGTYEQYF.

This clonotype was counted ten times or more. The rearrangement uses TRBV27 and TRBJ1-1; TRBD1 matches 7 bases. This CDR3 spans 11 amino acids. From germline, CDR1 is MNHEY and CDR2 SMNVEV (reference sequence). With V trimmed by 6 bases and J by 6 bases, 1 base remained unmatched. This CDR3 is CASRTGSEAFF. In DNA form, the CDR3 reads TGTGCCAGCAGGACAGGGTCTGAAGCTTTCTTT.

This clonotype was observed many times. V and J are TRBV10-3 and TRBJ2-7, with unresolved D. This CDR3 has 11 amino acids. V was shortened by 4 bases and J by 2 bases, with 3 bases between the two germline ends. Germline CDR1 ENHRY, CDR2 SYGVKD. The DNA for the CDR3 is TGTGCCATCAGTGGGGCCTACGAGCAGTACTTC. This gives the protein CAISGAYEQYF.